A single sample gave rise to the 3 T cell receptor beta chains below, sequenced in a study of human thymus T cells. Generated by immunoSEQ multiplex PCR, the TCRdb table keeps only in-frame clones and is missing some. The table has tens of thousands of clones, 95% seen once. Resections that were taken during corrective heart surgery supplied the thymus tissue. The material sequenced was thymus tissue. These receptors originate from a girl under three years old with a congenital heart defect but otherwise immunologically healthy.

This clone was found once. The genes are TRBV27 and TRBJ2-7; D unresolved. Trimming removed 6 bases from V and 3 bases from J, with 15 bases in between. Germline CDR1 MNHEY, CDR2 SMNVEV (reference sequence). CDR3 length equals 14 residues. CDR3 in DNA: TGTGCCAGCAGCCCGGACGGCCGAGTCTACGAGCAGTACTTC. This codes for CASSPDGRVYEQYF.

This clone occurred once. V usage is TRBV4-2 and J usage is TRBJ2-1; weak D call: TRBD2 (7 bases). The germline V gene encodes CDR1 LGHNA and CDR2 YNFKEQ. The V gene lost 4 bases and the J gene lost 3 bases, with 34 bases spanning the gap. This CDR3 has 22 residues. CDR3 loop: CASSPRRRGGTTPLVGYNEQFF. DNA for the CDR3: TGTGCCAGCAGCCCCAGGCGCCGAGGGGGGACTACCCCCCTTGTGGGCTACAATGAGCAGTTCTTC.

This rearrangement joins TRBV28 to TRBJ2-5, with 10 bases lining up with TRBD2. Germline V lookup: CDR1 MDHEN, CDR2 SYDVKM. The CDR3 length is 14 residues. V dropped 6 bases and J dropped 3; count of bases not matched to a gene: 4. CDR3 sequence: CASRCLAGEETQYF. The CDR3, as DNA: TGTGCCAGCAGGTGTCTAGCGGGAGAAGAGACCCAGTACTTC. Drawing the rest from reference TRBV28 and TRBJ2-5, the complete variable domain is DVKVTQSSRYLVKRTGEKVFLECVQDMDHENMFWYRQDPGLGLRLIYFSYDVKMKEKGDIPEGYSVSREKKERFSLILESASTNQTSMYLCASRCLAGEETQYFGPGTRLLVL.